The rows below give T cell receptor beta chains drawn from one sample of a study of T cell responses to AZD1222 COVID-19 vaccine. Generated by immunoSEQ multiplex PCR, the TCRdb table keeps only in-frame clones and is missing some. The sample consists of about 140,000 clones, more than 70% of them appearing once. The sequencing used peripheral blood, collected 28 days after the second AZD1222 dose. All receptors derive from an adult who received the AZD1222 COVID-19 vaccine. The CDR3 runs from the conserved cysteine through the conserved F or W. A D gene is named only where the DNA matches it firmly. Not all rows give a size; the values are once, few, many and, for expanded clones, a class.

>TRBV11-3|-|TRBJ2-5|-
CASSLGSLQETQYF
TGTGCCAGCAGCTTAGGCAGCCTCCAAGAGACCCAGTACTTC
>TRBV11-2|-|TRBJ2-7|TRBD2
CASSPINRFSGRDYEQYF
TGTGCCAGCAGCCCAATCAATAGGTTTAGCGGGAGGGACTACGAGCAGTACTTC
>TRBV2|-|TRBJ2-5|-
CATQGGRETQYF
TGTGCCACTCAGGGAGGCCGGGAGACCCAGTACTTC
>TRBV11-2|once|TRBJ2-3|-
CASSLSMGTGSTDTQYF
TGTGCCAGCAGCTTGAGTATGGGCACGGGAAGCACAGATACGCAGTATTTT
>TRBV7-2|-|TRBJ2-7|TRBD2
CASSSPTSGRPYEQYF
TGTGCCAGCAGCTCGCCCACTAGCGGGAGGCCCTACGAGCAGTACTTC
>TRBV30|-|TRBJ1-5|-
CAWSQQGDQPQHF
TGTGCCTGGAGTCAACAGGGCGATCAGCCCCAGCATTTT
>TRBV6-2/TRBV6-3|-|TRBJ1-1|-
CASSYELSGGSTEAFF
TGTGCCAGCAGTTACGAGCTGAGCGGCGGCAGCACTGAAGCTTTCTTT
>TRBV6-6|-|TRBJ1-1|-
CASTLLSGTKGAFF
TGTGCCAGCACCTTACTCTCCGGGACAAAGGGAGCTTTCTTT
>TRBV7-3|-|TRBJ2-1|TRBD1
CASSLMGTGYNEQFF
TGTGCCAGCAGCTTAATGGGGACAGGTTACAATGAGCAGTTCTTC
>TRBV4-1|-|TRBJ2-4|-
CASSQEEYGWGRDIQYF
TGCGCCAGCAGCCAAGAGGAGTACGGGTGGGGGCGAGACATTCAGTACTTC
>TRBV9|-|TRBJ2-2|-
CASSVMNTGELFF
TGTGCCAGCAGCGTTATGAACACCGGGGAGCTGTTTTTT
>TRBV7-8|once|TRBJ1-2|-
CASSAGAVSYGYTF
TGTGCCAGCAGCGCCGGTGCAGTAAGCTATGGCTACACCTTC
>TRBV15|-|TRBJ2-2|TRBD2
CATSRLLAVNTGELFF
TGTGCCACCAGCAGACTACTAGCGGTAAACACCGGGGAGCTGTTTTTT
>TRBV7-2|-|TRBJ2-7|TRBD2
CASSLVFGGTYEQYF
TGTGCCAGCAGCTTAGTATTCGGGGGGACCTACGAGCAGTACTTC
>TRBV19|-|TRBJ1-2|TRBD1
CASKVTGGNYGYTF
TGTGCCAGTAAAGTGACAGGGGGCAACTATGGCTACACCTTC
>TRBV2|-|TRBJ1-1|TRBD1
CAGTGGTEAFF
TGTGCCGGTACAGGGGGAACTGAAGCTTTCTTT
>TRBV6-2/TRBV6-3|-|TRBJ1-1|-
CASSYLGARGTEAFF
TGTGCCAGCAGTTACTTGGGGGCGCGGGGCACTGAAGCTTTCTTT
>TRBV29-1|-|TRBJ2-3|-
CSVEDPDTQYF
TGCAGCGTTGAAGACCCCGATACGCAGTATTTT
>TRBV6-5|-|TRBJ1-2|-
CASSYEGSYGYTF
TGTGCCAGCAGTTACGAGGGTTCCTATGGCTACACCTTC
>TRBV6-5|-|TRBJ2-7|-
CASMGMRGTYEQYF
TGTGCCAGCATGGGTATGCGGGGCACCTACGAGCAGTACTTC
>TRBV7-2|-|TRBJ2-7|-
CASSSSTRRGEQYF
TGTGCCAGCAGCTCCTCGACAAGAAGAGGCGAGCAGTACTTC
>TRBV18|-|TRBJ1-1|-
CASSPGAQPKAFF
TGTGCCAGCTCACCGGGGGCACAACCGAAAGCTTTCTTT
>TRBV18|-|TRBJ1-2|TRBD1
CASSPQDPGTGFYTF
TGTGCCAGCTCACCACAAGACCCCGGGACAGGGTTCTACACCTTC
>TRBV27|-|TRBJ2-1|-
CASSLRGFSYNEQFF
TGTGCCAGCAGTTTGAGAGGGTTCTCCTACAATGAGCAGTTCTTC
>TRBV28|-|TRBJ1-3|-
CASSVYYNTIYF
TGTGCCAGCAGTGTATACTATAACACCATATATTTT
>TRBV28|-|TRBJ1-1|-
CASSPAGVNTEAFF
TGTGCCAGCAGCCCCGCGGGTGTCAACACTGAAGCTTTCTTT
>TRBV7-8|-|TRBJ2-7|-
CASSLAYRVALYEQYF
TGTGCCAGCAGCTTAGCATACAGGGTCGCTCTCTACGAGCAGTACTTC
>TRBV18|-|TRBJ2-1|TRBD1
CASSSNPISRTGQDEQFF
TGTGCCAGCTCATCAAATCCAATTAGCCGGACAGGGCAGGATGAGCAGTTCTTC
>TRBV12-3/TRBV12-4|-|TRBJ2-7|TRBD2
CASSFGGEQYF
TGTGCCAGCAGTTTCGGGGGGGAGCAGTACTTC
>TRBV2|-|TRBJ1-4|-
CASTGGGVEKGGEKLFF
TGTGCCAGCACCGGGGGTGGCGTGGAAAAGGGTGGTGAAAAACTGTTTTTT
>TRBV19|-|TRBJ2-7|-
CASTGTYSYEQYF
TGTGCCAGTACCGGGACATACTCCTACGAGCAGTACTTC
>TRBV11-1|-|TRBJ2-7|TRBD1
CASSLQGTVSSYEQYF
TGTGCCAGCAGCCTACAGGGGACCGTTAGCTCCTACGAGCAGTACTTC
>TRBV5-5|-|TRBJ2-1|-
CASSFLGDSYNEQFF
TGTGCCAGCAGCTTCCTCGGCGACTCCTACAATGAGCAGTTCTTC
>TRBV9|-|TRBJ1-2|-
CASSLQRGGYTF
TGTGCCAGCAGCCTACAAAGGGGTGGCTACACCTTC
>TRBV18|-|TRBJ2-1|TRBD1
CASSPRDRDLSYNEQFF
TGTGCCAGCTCACCTCGGGACAGGGACCTCTCCTACAATGAGCAGTTCTTC
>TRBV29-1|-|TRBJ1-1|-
CSVVMNTEAFF
TGCAGCGTTGTCATGAACACTGAAGCTTTCTTT
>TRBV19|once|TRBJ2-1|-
CASNSLERGRGYNEQFF
TGTGCCAGTAACAGTCTCGAAAGGGGGCGGGGGTACAATGAGCAGTTCTTC
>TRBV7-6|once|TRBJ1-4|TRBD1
CASSDPLFTGGTNEKLFF
TGTGCCAGCAGCGATCCACTTTTCACAGGGGGCACTAATGAAAAACTGTTTTTT
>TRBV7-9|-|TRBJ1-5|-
CASSLVGQPQHF
TGTGCCAGCAGCTTGGTGGGTCAGCCCCAGCATTTT
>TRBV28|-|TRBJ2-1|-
CASSYLALYNEQFF
TGTGCCAGCAGTTACTTAGCGCTCTACAATGAGCAGTTCTTC
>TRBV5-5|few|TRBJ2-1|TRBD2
CASSFLGIAGGLSYNEQFF
TGTGCCAGCAGCTTTCTGGGAATAGCGGGAGGGCTATCCTACAATGAGCAGTTCTTC
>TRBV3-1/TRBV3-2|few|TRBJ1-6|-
CASSQLGMGGGSPLHF
TGTGCCAGCAGCCAACTGGGAATGGGCGGTGGCTCACCCCTCCACTTT
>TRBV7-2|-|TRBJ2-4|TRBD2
CASSSTSGRDVAAKNIQYF
TGTGCCAGCAGCTCGACTAGCGGGAGGGACGTAGCAGCCAAAAACATTCAGTACTTC
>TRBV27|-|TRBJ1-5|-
CASSLFIGNQPQHF
TGTGCCAGCAGTTTATTTATAGGGAATCAGCCCCAGCATTTT
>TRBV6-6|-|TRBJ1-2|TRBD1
CASSPTGDGGYTF
TGTGCCAGCAGTCCGACAGGGGATGGTGGCTACACCTTC
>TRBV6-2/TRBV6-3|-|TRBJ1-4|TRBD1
CASSPRTGYGEKLFF
TGTGCCAGCAGTCCCAGGACAGGGTACGGTGAAAAACTGTTTTTT
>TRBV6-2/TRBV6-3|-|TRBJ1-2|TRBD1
CASSYTGTGGYGYTF
TGTGCCAGCAGTTATACCGGGACAGGGGGCTATGGCTACACCTTC
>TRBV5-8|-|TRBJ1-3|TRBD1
CASSSTGFSGNTIYF
TGTGCCAGCAGCTCGACAGGGTTCTCTGGAAACACCATATATTTT
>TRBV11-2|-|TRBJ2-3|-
CASSLRRGPGTDSTDTQYF
TGTGCCAGCAGTCTGAGACGGGGGCCCGGGACAGACAGCACAGATACGCAGTATTTT
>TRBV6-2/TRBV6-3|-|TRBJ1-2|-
CASSPPFEGYTF
TGTGCCAGCAGTCCCCCCTTTGAGGGCTACACCTTC
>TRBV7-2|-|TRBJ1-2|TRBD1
CASSLASGTEIFYGYTF
TGTGCCAGCAGCTTAGCTTCCGGGACAGAAATCTTCTATGGCTACACCTTC
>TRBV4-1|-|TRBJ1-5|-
CASSQALFEPQHF
TGCGCCAGCAGCCAAGCCCTTTTTGAGCCCCAGCATTTT
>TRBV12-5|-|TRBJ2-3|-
CASGLVHRDSGTGDTQYF
TGTGCTAGTGGTTTGGTACATCGGGACTCCGGGACGGGAGATACGCAGTATTTT
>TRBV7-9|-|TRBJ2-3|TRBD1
CASSIQGDLTDTQYF
TGTGCCAGCAGCATACAGGGGGATCTCACAGATACGCAGTATTTT
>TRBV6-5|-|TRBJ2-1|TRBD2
CASSSGTSSLIEQFF
TGTGCCAGCAGTTCGGGGACTAGCTCTTTGATTGAGCAGTTCTTC